The sample holds many counts of the clone carrying this T cell receptor (beta chain). The data are from a study of T cells in Graves' hyperthyroidism and ophthalmopathy. Study details: Peripheral blood was acquired at first diagnosis, ahead of any therapy whatsoever.

RNA transcripts were the template for amplifying TCR beta CDR3 regions. The HTBI primer set was used in a first-round RT-PCR of the TCR CDR3. TCRdb reanalysed the multiplex PCR reads using MiXCR and keeps one entry per CDR3 protein. The sample holds about 480,000 distinct CDR3 sequences, around an eighth seen once. Used for diagnoses were clinical symptoms, serum thyroxine and TRAb, thyroid ultrasound and orbital computed tomography. The CDR3 loop spans 15 amino acids. The V segment lost 6 bases and the J segment 4 bases; nucleotides outside the gene matches: 11. Per germline, CDR1 SGHAT and CDR2 FQNNGV.

This TCR came from a woman aged 18 to 35 with Graves' hyperthyroidism. This chain links TRBV11-2 with TRBJ2-7, with 8 bases lining up with TRBD1. Sample: blood. The CDR3 here is CASSTTGTGLYEQYV. The CDR3 DNA is TGTGCCAGCAGTACTACCGGGACAGGTCTATACGAGCAGTACGTC.